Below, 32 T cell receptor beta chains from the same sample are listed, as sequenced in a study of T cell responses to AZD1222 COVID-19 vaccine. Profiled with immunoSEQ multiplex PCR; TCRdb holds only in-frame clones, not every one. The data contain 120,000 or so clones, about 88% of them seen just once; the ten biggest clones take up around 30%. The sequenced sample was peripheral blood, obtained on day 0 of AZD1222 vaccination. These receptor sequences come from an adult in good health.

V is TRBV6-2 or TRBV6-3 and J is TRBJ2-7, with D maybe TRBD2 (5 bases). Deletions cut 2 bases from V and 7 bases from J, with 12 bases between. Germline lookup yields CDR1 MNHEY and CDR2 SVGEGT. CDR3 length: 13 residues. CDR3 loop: CASSYGEQREQYF. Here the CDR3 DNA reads TGTGCCAGCAGTTACGGAGAACAGCGGGAGCAGTACTTC.

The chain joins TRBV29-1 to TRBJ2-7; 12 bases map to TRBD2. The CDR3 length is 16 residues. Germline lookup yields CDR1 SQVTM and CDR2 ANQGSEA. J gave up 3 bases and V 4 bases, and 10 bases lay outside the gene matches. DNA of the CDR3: TGCAGCGTTGCTCGTCTAGCGGGAGGGCCGGGCTACGAGCAGTACTTC. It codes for CSVARLAGGPGYEQYF.

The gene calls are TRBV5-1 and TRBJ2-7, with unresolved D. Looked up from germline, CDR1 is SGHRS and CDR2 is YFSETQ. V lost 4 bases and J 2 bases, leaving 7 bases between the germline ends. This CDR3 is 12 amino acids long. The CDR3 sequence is CASSQTPYEQYF. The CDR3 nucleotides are TGCGCCAGCAGCCAAACACCCTACGAGCAGTACTTC.

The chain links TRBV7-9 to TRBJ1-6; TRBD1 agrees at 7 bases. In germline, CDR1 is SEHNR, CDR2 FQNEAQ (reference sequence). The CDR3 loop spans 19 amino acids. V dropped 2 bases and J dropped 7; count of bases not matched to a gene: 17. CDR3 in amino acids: CASSLPAGRERQGNSPLHF. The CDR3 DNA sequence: TGTGCCAGCAGCTTACCAGCCGGTCGGGAAAGACAGGGAAATTCACCCCTCCACTTT.

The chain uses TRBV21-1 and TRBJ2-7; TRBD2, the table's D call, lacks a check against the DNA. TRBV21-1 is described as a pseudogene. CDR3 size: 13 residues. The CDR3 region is CASFDRSSYEQYF. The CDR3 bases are TGTGCCAGCTTTGACCGGAGCTCCTACGAGCAGTACTTC.

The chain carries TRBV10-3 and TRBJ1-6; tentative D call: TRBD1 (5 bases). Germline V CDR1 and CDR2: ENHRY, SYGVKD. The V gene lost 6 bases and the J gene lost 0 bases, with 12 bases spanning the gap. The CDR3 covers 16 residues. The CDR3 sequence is CAISPGTGSYNSPLHF. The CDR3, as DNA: TGTGCCATCAGCCCCGGGACGGGCTCCTATAATTCACCCCTCCACTTT.

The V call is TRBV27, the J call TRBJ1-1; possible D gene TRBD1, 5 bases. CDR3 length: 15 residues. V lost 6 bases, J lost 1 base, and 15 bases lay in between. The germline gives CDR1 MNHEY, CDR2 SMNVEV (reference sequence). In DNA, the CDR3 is TGTGCCAGCAGCTTAGGGACCGGGAGGAACACTGAAGCTTTCTTT. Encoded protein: CASSLGTGRNTEAFF.

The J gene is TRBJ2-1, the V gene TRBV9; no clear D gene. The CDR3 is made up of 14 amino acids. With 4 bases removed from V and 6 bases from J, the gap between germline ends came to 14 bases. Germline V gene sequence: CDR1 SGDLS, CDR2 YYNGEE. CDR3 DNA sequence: TGTGCCAGCAGCAATCCTCCCAATCTCAATGAGCAGTTCTTC. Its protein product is CASSNPPNLNEQFF.

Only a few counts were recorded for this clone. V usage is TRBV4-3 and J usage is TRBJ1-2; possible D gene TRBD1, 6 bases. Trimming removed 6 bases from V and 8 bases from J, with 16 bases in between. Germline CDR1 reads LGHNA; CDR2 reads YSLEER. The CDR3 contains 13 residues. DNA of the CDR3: TGCGCCAGCAGGGCCGGGACAATCACCGGCTACACCTTC. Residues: CASRAGTITGYTF.

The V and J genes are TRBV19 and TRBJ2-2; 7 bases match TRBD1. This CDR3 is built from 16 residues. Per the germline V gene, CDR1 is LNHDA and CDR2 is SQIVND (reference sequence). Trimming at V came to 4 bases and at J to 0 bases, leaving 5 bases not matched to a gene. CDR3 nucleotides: TGTGCCAGTAGTACCCTCGGACAGGCGAACACCGGGGAGCTGTTTTTT. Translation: CASSTLGQANTGELFF.

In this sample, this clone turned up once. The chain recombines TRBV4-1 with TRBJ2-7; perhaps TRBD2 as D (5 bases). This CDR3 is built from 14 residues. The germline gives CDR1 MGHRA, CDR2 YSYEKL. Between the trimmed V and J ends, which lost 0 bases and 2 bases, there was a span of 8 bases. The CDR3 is CASSQDRGAYEQYF. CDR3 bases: TGCGCCAGCAGCCAAGATCGGGGTGCCTACGAGCAGTACTTC.

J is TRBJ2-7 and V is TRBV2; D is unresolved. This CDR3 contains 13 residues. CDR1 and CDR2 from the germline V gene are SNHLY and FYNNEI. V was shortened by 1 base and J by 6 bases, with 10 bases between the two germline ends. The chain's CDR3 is CASSEEGQTEQYF. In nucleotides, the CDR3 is TGTGCCAGCAGTGAAGAGGGCCAAACCGAGCAGTACTTC. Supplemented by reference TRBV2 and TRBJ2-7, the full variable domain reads EPEVTQTPSHQVTQMGQEVILRCVPISNHLYFYWYRQILGQKVEFLVSFYNNEISEKSEIFDDQFSVERPDGSNFTLKIRSTKLEDSAMYFCASSEEGQTEQYFGPGTRLTVT.

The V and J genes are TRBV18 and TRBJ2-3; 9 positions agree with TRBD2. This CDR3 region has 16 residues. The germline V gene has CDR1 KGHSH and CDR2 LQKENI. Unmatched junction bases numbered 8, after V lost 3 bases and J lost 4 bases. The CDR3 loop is CASSPPGTSLPDTQYF. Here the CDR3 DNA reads TGTGCCAGCTCACCTCCCGGGACTAGCCTTCCAGATACGCAGTATTTT.

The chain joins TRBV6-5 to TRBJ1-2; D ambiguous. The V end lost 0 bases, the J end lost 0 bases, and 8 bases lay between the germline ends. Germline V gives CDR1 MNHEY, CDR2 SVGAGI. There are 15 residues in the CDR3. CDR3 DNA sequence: TGTGCCAGCAGTTACTCGGGCGGATCTAACTATGGCTACACCTTC. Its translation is CASSYSGGSNYGYTF.

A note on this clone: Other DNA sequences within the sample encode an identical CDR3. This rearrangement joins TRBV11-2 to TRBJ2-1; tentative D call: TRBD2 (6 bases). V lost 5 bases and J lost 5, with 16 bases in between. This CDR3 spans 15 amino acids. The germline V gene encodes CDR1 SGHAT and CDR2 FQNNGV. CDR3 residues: CASSPGAGTHNEQFF. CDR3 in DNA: TGTGCCAGCAGCCCCGGGGCGGGGACCCACAATGAGCAGTTCTTC.

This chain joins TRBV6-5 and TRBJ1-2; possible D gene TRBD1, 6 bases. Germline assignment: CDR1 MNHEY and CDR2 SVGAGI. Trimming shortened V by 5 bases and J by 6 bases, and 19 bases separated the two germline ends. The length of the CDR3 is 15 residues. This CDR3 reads CASSNRQENANGYTF. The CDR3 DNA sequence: TGTGCCAGCAGTAACCGACAGGAAAATGCGAATGGCTACACCTTC.

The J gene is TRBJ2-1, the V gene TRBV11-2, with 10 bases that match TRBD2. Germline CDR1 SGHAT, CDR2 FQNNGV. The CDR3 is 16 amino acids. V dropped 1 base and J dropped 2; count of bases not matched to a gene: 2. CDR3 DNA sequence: TGTGCCAGCAGCTTAGGGACTAGCGGTACCTACAATGAGCAGTTCTTC. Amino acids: CASSLGTSGTYNEQFF.

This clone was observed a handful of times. The CDR3: CASSRIPGQGNSGNTIYF. The CDR3 DNA sequence: TGTGCCAGCAGCCGAATTCCGGGACAGGGTAACTCTGGAAACACCATATATTTT. The chain joins TRBV5-4 to TRBJ1-3; TRBD1 matches at 9 bases. After removal of 4 bases from V and 0 bases from J, the junction contained 11 bases not matched to a gene. The V gene's germline CDR1 is SGHNT and CDR2 YYREEE (reference sequence). The CDR3 loop spans 18 amino acids.

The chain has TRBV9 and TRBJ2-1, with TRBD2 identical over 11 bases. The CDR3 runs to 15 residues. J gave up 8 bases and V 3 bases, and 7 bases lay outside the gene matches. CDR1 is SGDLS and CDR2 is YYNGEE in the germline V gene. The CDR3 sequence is CASSDSGREVDEQFF. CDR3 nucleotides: TGTGCCAGCAGCGATAGCGGGAGGGAAGTAGATGAGCAGTTCTTC.

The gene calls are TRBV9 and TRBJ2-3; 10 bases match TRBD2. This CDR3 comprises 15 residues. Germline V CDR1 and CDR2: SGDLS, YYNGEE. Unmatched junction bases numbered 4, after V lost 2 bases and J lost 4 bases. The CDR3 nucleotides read TGTGCCAGCAGCGTTTTTAGCGGGGGGTCAGATACGCAGTATTTT. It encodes CASSVFSGGSDTQYF.

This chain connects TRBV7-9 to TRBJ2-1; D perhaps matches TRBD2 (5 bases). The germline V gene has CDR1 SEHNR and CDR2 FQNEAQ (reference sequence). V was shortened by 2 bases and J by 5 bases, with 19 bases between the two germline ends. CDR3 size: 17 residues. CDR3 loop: CASSLRSSARGNNEQFF. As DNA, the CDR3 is TGTGCCAGCAGCTTAAGAAGTAGCGCGAGAGGGAACAATGAGCAGTTCTTC.

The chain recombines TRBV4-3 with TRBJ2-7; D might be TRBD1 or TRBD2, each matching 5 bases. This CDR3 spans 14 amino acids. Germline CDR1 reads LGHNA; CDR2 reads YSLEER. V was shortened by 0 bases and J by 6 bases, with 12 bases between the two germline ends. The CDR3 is CASSQDTARGEQYF. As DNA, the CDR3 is TGCGCCAGCAGCCAAGATACGGCGAGGGGCGAGCAGTACTTC.

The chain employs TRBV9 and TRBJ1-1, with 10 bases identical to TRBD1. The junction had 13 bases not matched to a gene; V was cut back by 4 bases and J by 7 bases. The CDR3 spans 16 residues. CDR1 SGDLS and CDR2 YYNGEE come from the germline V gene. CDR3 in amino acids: CASSRTGQGSVYEAFF. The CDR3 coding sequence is TGTGCCAGCAGCCGGACGGGACAGGGGTCAGTGTATGAAGCTTTCTTT.

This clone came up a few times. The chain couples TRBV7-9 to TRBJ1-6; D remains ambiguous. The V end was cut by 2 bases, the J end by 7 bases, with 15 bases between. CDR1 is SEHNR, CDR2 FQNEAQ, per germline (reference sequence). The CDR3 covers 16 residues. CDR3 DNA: TGTGCCAGCAGCTTATATCGCCGCCAGGTCAATTCACCCCTCCACTTT. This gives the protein CASSLYRRQVNSPLHF.

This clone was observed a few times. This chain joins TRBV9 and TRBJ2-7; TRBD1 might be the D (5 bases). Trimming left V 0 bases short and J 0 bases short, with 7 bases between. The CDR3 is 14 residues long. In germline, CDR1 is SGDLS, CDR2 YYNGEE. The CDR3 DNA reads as TGTGCCAGCAGCGTAGGAGACAGCTCCTACGAGCAGTACTTC. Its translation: CASSVGDSSYEQYF.

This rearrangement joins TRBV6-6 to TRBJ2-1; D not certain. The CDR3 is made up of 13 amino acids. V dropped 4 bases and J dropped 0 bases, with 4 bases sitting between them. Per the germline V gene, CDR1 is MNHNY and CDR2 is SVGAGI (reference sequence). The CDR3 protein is CASSFPSYNEQFF. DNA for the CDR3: TGTGCCAGCAGTTTTCCCTCCTACAATGAGCAGTTCTTC.

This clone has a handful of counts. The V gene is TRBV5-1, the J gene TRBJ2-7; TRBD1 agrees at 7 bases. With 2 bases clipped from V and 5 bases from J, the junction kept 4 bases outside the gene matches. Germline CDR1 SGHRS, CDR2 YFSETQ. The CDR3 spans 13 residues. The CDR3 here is CASSLGQANEQYF. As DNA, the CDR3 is TGCGCCAGCAGCTTAGGACAGGCGAACGAGCAGTACTTC.

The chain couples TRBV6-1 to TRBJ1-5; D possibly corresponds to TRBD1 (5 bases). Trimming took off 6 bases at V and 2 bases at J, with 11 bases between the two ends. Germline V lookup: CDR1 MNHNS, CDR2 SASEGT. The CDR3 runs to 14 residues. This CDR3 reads CASRDKGGNQPQHF. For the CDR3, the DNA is TGTGCCAGCAGGGACAAGGGAGGCAATCAGCCCCAGCATTTT.

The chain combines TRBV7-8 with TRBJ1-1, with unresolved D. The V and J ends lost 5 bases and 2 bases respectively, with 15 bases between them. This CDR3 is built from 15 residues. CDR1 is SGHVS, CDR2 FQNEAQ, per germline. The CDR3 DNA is TGTGCCAGCAGCCCGAGGACGGAAGTAAACACTGAAGCTTTCTTT. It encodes CASSPRTEVNTEAFF.

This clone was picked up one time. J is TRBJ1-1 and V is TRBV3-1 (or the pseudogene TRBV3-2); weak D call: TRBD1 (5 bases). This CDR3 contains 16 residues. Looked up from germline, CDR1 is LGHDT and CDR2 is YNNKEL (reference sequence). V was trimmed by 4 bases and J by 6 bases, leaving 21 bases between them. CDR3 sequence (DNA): TGTGCCAGCAGCCTCGGTTCCCCAGGGAAGGGCTCTGAAGCTTTCTTT. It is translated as CASSLGSPGKGSEAFF.

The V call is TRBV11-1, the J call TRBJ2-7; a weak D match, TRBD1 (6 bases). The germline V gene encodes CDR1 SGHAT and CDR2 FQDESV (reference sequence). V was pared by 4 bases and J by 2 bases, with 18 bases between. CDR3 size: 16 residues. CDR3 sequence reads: CASSSPQIQGTYEQYF. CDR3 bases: TGTGCCAGCAGCTCGCCGCAAATACAGGGCACCTACGAGCAGTACTTC.

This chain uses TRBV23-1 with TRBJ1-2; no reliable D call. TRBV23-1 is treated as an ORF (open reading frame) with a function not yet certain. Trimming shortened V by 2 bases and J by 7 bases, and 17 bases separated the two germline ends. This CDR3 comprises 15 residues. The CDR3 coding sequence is TGCGCCAGCAGTCAAGGGCATCCGCGGGCCTTTGGCTACACCTTC. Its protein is CASSQGHPRAFGYTF.